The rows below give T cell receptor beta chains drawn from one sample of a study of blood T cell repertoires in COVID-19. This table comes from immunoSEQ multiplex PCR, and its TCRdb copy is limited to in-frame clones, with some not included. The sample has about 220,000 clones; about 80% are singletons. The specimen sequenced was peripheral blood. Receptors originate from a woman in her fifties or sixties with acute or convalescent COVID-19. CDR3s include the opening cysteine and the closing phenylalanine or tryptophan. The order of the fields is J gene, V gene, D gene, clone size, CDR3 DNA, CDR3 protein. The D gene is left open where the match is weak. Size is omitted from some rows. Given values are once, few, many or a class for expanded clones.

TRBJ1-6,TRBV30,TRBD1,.,TGTGCCTGGAGTAGACAGGGTGGTTCACCCCTCCACTTT,CAWSRQGGSPLHF
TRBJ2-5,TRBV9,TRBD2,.,TGTGCCAGCAGCGACGATAGCGGGGGGACCACCCAGTACTTC,CASSDDSGGTTQYF
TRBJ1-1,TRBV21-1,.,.,TGTGCCAGCAGCCCCAGTGCGGATTATGTCACTGAAGCTTTCTTT,CASSPSADYVTEAFF
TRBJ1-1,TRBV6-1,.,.,TGTGCCAGCAGTGAAAGAGGGGGATTCACTGAAGCTTTCTTT,CASSERGGFTEAFF
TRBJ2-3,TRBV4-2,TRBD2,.,TGTGCCAGCAAAACTAGCGGGGGAGAAGATACGCAGTATTTT,CASKTSGGEDTQYF
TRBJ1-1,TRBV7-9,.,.,TGTGCCAGCAGCTTAGCTGTAGTAATGAACACTGAAGCTTTCTTT,CASSLAVVMNTEAFF
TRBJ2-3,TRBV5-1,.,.,TGCGCCAGCAGCTTGGTAGGTGGGGCTAGCACAGATACGCAGTATTTT,CASSLVGGASTDTQYF
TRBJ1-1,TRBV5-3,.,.,TGTGCCAGAAGGCGTCCAAGGGGGAGTAACACTGAAGCTTTCTTT,CARRRPRGSNTEAFF
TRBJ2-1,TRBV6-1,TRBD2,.,TGTGCCAGCAGTGCAGCGGGGGGTTGGAGAGAGCAGTTCTTC,CASSAAGGWREQFF
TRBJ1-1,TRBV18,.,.,TGTGCCAGCTCAGAACGCCCCGGGGGGAACACTGAAGCTTTCTTT,CASSERPGGNTEAFF
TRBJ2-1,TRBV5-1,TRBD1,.,TGCGCCAGCAGTCGGGACAGCCCCTACAATGAGCAGTTCTTC,CASSRDSPYNEQFF
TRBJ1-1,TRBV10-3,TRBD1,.,TGTGCCATCAGCACAGGGGTCGATACTGAAGCTTTCTTT,CAISTGVDTEAFF
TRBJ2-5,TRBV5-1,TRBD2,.,TGCGCCAGCAGCCCTAGCGGGGGAGAGACCCAGTACTTC,CASSPSGGETQYF
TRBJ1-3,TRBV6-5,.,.,TGTGCCGCAGCGACCTTAGCTGGAAACACCATATATTTT,CAAATLAGNTIYF
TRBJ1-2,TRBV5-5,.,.,TGTGCCAGCAGCTTGGTCTCTGGCTACACCTTC,CASSLVSGYTF
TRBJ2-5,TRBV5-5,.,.,TGTGCCAGCACTCTGACAGAAGAGACCCAGTACTTC,CASTLTEETQYF
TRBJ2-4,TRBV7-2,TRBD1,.,TGTGCCAGCAGCTTAGTTGGGACAGGGGACAAAAACATTCAGTACTTC,CASSLVGTGDKNIQYF
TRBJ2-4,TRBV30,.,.,TGTGCCTGTTCAGGGGTGGCCAAAAACATTCAGTACTTC,CACSGVAKNIQYF
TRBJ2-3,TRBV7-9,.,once,TGTGCCAGCGCAGGGAGCACAGATACGCAGTATTTT,CASAGSTDTQYF
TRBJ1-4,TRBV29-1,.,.,TGCAGCGTTGCCCTACGGGGAGCGATGGGTGAAAAACTGTTTTTT,CSVALRGAMGEKLFF
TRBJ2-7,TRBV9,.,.,TGTGCCAGCAGCAAAGACAACTACGAGCAGTACTTC,CASSKDNYEQYF
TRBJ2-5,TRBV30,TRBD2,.,TGTGCCTGGAGTGGAGGAGCGGGGGGTGAGACCCAGTACTTC,CAWSGGAGGETQYF
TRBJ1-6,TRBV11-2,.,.,TGTGCCAGCAGCCCAAACGTCGGACAAGCTAATTCACCCCTCCACTTT,CASSPNVGQANSPLHF
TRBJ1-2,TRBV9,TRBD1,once,TGTGCCAGCAGCCCGCTGGGACAGCACTATGGCTACACCTTC,CASSPLGQHYGYTF
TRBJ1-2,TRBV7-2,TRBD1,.,TGTGCCAGCAGCCCCACAGGGGGCGCCGGCTATGGCTACACCTTC,CASSPTGGAGYGYTF
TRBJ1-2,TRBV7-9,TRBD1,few,TGTGCCAGCAGCCCTCGACAGGGGCAGAACTATGGCTACACCTTC,CASSPRQGQNYGYTF